This T cell receptor (beta chain) was documented in a study of blood T cell repertoires in COVID-19. Study details: The analysed material was cDNA or gDNA that came from T cells, B-cell-depleted T cells, or PBMCs.

The age range of participants was about 18 to 90 years, with residence in about two dozen US areas. CDR3 length equals 16 residues. V dropped 0 bases and J dropped 2; count of bases not matched to a gene: 3. Germline values: CDR1 MNHEY, CDR2 SVGAGI. Under the authors' procedure: How many nucleated cells were present was estimated from reference gene primer amplification. The assay was immunoSEQ multiplex PCR, and TCRdb's table has in-frame clones only and misses some. V and J calls and clone size are as listed in that table; D and trimming were resolved from the DNA. The sample has around 190,000 clones, 65% to 85% seen once.

J is TRBJ2-3 and V is TRBV6-5; TRBD2 agrees at 9 bases. The source is a woman in her 30s who had recovered from COVID-19. Input material: PBMCs or T cells enriched from blood (not recorded which). The CDR3 DNA follows: TGTGCCAGCAGTTACTCGGTAGCGGGGGTCACAGATACGCAGTATTTT. It yields the protein CASSYSVAGVTDTQYF.